A single T cell receptor (beta chain) is shown here with its context. What it recognizes is unknown. These data originate in a study of T cells expressing NK-cell markers. Overall study: Researchers got TCR beta repertoires out of sorted CD3+CD56+NKG2C+, CD3+CD56+NKG2C- and CD3+CD56-NKG2C+ T cells. HCMV seropositivity marked most of the eight sequenced donors; one was seronegative.

Study-wide findings and caveats: Whether expanded NKG2C+ T cell clones were HCMV specific stayed uncertain. For a handful of donors, these clonotypes were likewise the leading ones in the CD3+CD56-NKG2C+ fraction.

The germline V gene encodes CDR1 SEHNR and CDR2 FQNEAQ (reference sequence). This CDR3 has 14 residues. Using the 5' RACE reads, TCRdb records one entry per CDR3 protein without DNA. The sample table sets out 150,000 to 180,000 distinct CDR3 sequences. This clonotype was sampled from a woman aged 50 to 60 in good health. The chain is built from TRBV7-9 and TRBJ2-1; absent DNA, TCRdb's TRBD2 call cannot be checked. The sequenced sample was blood T cells: a sorted CD56 or NKG2C T cell subset, CD4+ or CD8+ T cells, or bulk PBMC T cells (not recorded which). CDR3 amino acids: CASSPQRRGNEQFF.